A single sample gave rise to the 18 T cell receptor beta chains below, sequenced in a study of blood T cell repertoires in COVID-19. Produced via immunoSEQ multiplex PCR; TCRdb's table is partial and in-frame only. The sample includes roughly 400,000 clones, 75% to 90% of them seen just once. The source material was PBMCs or T cells enriched from blood (not recorded which). Source of these receptors: a man younger than 40 who had recovered from COVID-19.

The rearrangement links TRBV30 to TRBJ1-1; D gene unclear. The CDR3 runs to 13 residues. V was cut by 0 bases and J by 1 base, with 6 bases left in between. CDR1 is GTSNPN, CDR2 SVGIG, per germline (reference sequence). CDR3 sequence (DNA): TGTGCCTGGAGTGTGGCCCCGAACACTGAAGCTTTCTTT. Translated: CAWSVAPNTEAFF.

The chain uses TRBV4-1 and TRBJ2-7, with 13 bases aligning to TRBD2. Germline values: CDR1 MGHRA, CDR2 YSYEKL. V dropped 4 bases and J dropped 6; count of bases not matched to a gene: 6. There are 15 residues in the CDR3. DNA of the CDR3: TGCGCCAGCAGCCTAGGACTAGCGGGGGCCGGCGAGCAGTACTTC. Translating gives CASSLGLAGAGEQYF.

The chain links TRBV5-1 to TRBJ2-1; 11 bases map to TRBD2. This CDR3 region has 16 residues. V shed 3 bases, J shed 4 bases, and the junction held 6 bases outside the gene matches. From germline, CDR1 is SGHRS and CDR2 YFSETQ. The CDR3 sequence: CASSSTGTSGYNEQFF. The CDR3 DNA reads TGCGCCAGCAGCTCCACCGGGACTAGCGGTTACAATGAGCAGTTCTTC. The full variable domain, rest sourced from reference TRBV5-1 and TRBJ2-1, is KAGVTQTPRYLIKTRGQQVTLSCSPISGHRSVSWYQQTPGQGLQFLFEYFSETQRNKGNFPGRFSGRQFSNSRSEMNVSTLELGDSALYLCASSSTGTSGYNEQFFGPGTRLTVL.

This rearrangement joins TRBV11-1 to TRBJ1-6; no definite D call. The germline V gene encodes CDR1 SGHAT and CDR2 FQDESV (reference sequence). V lost 4 bases, J lost 7 bases, and 2 bases lay in between. CDR3 size: 11 residues. DNA of the CDR3: TGTGCCAGCAGCTCAAATTCACCCCTCCACTTT. Translation: CASSSNSPLHF.

This clone was detected once. The V gene is TRBV2, the J gene TRBJ1-5; D not certain. This CDR3 is built from 13 residues. Germline lookup yields CDR1 SNHLY and CDR2 FYNNEI. Trimming shortened V by 6 bases and J by 7 bases, and 13 bases separated the two germline ends. CDR3 DNA sequence: TGTGCCAGCAGGCAGGTAACGGGACAGCCCCAGCATTTT. Its translation: CASRQVTGQPQHF. Variable domain in full (rest from reference TRBV2 and TRBJ1-5): EPEVTQTPSHQVTQMGQEVILRCVPISNHLYFYWYRQILGQKVEFLVSFYNNEISEKSEIFDDQFSVERPDGSNFTLKIRSTKLEDSAMYFCASRQVTGQPQHFGDGTRLSIL.

This clone appeared once. The chain uses TRBV5-6 and TRBJ2-1; D may be TRBD1 (5 bases). The CDR3 is 12 amino acids. Germline V lookup: CDR1 SGHDT, CDR2 YYEEEE. Trimming took 3 bases from V and 9 from J, leaving 10 bases between them. The CDR3 DNA is TGTGCCAGCAGCTCGACCCAGGGTGAGCAGTTCTTC. Translating gives CASSSTQGEQFF.

CDR3 coding DNA: TGTGCCAGTAGTATCGAGGGATTAAAACTGTTTTTT. It specifies CASSIEGLKLFF. The rearrangement joins TRBV19 to TRBJ1-4; D gene ambiguous. V dropped 3 bases and J dropped 10 bases, with 9 bases sitting between them. The CDR3 is 12 amino acids. The germline gives CDR1 LNHDA, CDR2 SQIVND (reference sequence).

V and J are TRBV4-1 and TRBJ1-4; 9 positions match TRBD1. Trimming at V came to 1 base and at J to 0 bases, leaving 3 bases not matched to a gene. Germline V gene lookup returns CDR1 MGHRA and CDR2 YSYEKL. The CDR3 length is 17 residues. The CDR3: CASSQAQGAATNEKLFF. CDR3 bases: TGCGCCAGCAGCCAAGCACAGGGGGCCGCAACTAATGAAAAACTGTTTTTT.

This rearrangement joins TRBV15 to TRBJ1-5, with 7 nucleotides matching TRBD1. The V and J ends lost 1 base and 8 bases, in that order; junction bases with no gene match: 5. The CDR3 spans 14 residues. CDR1 is LNHNV and CDR2 is YYDKDF in the germline V gene (reference sequence). CDR3 sequence reads: CATSRAHRGEPQHF. Here the CDR3 DNA reads TGTGCCACCAGCAGAGCCCACAGGGGCGAGCCCCAGCATTTT.

The chain has TRBV3-1 (or the pseudogene TRBV3-2) and TRBJ1-2; no clear D gene. Trimming took 2 bases from V and 1 from J, leaving 2 bases between them. The V gene's germline CDR1 is LGHDT and CDR2 YNNKEL (reference sequence). The CDR3 sequence is 12 residues long. In nucleotides, the CDR3 is TGTGCCAGCAGCCAACTTAACTATGGCTACACCTTC. Protein sequence: CASSQLNYGYTF.

This rearrangement joins TRBV5-1 to TRBJ2-5; 14 positions match TRBD2. The CDR3 has 17 residues. V lost 2 bases to trimming and J lost 4 bases; unmatched junction nucleotides: 7. Germline V gene data show CDR1 as SGHRS and CDR2 as YFSETQ. Here the CDR3 reads CASSFPTSGRAPETQYF. Written as DNA, the CDR3 is TGCGCCAGCAGCTTCCCGACTAGCGGGAGGGCCCCAGAGACCCAGTACTTC.

The chain is built from TRBV7-8 and TRBJ1-6, with 7 bases identical to TRBD1. The junction had 10 bases not matched to a gene; V was cut back by 6 bases and J by 8 bases. The CDR3 sequence is 15 residues long. CDR1 is SGHVS, CDR2 FQNEAQ, per germline. The CDR3 coding sequence is TGTGCCAGCAGAAGTTTGACAGGGACAGATTCACCCCTCCACTTT. Its translation is CASRSLTGTDSPLHF.

Comment on this clone: An end of the junction differs from the germline gene, which may be a read error. The chain carries TRBV6-5 and TRBJ2-1; TRBD2 matches 9 bases. The CDR3 consists of 16 residues. CDR1 and CDR2 from the germline V gene are MNHEY and SVGAGI. CDR3 amino acids: CASSHSSAGGEGEQFF. CDR3 sequence (DNA): TGTGCCAGCAGTCACTCTTCAGCGGGAGGAGAGGGTGAGCAGTTCTTC.

The V and J genes are TRBV6-5 and TRBJ2-5, with D tentatively TRBD2 (6 bases). Germline CDR1 is MNHEY and CDR2 is SVGAGI. The V and J ends lost 6 bases and 1 base respectively, with 12 bases between them. The CDR3 runs to 14 residues. The CDR3 coding sequence is TGTGCCAGCAGGACGACTAGACTCCAAGAGACCCAGTACTTC. Its translation: CASRTTRLQETQYF.

In this sample, this clone turned up once. The gene calls are TRBV5-1 and TRBJ1-2; 8 bases match TRBD1. Losses at the gene ends were 1 base for V and 8 bases for J; bases not matched to a gene: 4. The germline V gene encodes CDR1 SGHRS and CDR2 YFSETQ. The CDR3 consists of 13 residues. DNA of the CDR3: TGCGCCAGCAGCTTGATGGGACAGGACGGCTACACCTTC. Translating it yields CASSLMGQDGYTF.

The chain couples TRBV5-6 to TRBJ2-2; 9 bases are a match to TRBD2. The CDR3 runs 16 residues. The junction had 6 bases not matched to a gene; V was cut back by 4 bases and J by 2 bases. The germline V gene encodes CDR1 SGHDT and CDR2 YYEEEE. CDR3 region: CASSRSSGSNTGELFF. Written as DNA, the CDR3 is TGTGCCAGCAGCCGGAGTAGCGGGAGTAACACCGGGGAGCTGTTTTTT.

V and J are TRBV6-5 and TRBJ2-1; D gene ambiguous. CDR3 length: 14 amino acids. Germline V gene lookup returns CDR1 MNHEY and CDR2 SVGAGI. V lost 4 bases to trimming and J lost 0 bases, with 7 bases between them. The CDR3 loop is CASSLSPSYNEQFF. CDR3 bases: TGTGCCAGCAGTTTATCCCCCTCCTACAATGAGCAGTTCTTC.

This rearrangement joins TRBV3-1 (or the pseudogene TRBV3-2) to TRBJ1-1, with D unresolved. Between the trimmed V and J ends, which lost 3 bases and 4 bases, there was a span of 9 bases. Germline CDR1 LGHDT, CDR2 YNNKEL (reference sequence). This CDR3 contains 13 residues. CDR3 coding DNA: TGTGCCAGCAGCCATGGACTCGGCACTGAAGCTTTCTTT. As protein: CASSHGLGTEAFF.